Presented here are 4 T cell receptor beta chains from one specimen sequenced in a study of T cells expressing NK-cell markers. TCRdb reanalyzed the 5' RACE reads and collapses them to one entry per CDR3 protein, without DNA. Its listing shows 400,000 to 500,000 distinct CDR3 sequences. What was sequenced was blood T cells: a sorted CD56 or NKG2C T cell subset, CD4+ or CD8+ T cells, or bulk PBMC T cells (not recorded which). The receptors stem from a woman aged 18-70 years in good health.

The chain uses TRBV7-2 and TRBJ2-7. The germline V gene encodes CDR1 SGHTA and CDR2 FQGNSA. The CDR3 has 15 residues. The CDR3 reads CASSQVNRVVGEQYF.

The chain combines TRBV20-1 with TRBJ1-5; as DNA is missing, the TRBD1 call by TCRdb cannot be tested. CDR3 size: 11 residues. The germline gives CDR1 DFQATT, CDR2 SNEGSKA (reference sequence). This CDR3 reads CSASGGSAQHF.

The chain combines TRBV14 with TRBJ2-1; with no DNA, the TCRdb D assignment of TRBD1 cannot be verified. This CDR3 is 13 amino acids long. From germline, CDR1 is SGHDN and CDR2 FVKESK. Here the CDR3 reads CASSRAGVDEQFF. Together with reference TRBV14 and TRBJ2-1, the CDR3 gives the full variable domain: EAGVTQFPSHSVIEKGQTVTLRCDPISGHDNLYWYRRVMGKEIKFLLHFVKESKQDESGMPNNRFLAERTGGTYSTLKVQPAELEDSGVYFCASSRAGVDEQFFGPGTRLTVL.

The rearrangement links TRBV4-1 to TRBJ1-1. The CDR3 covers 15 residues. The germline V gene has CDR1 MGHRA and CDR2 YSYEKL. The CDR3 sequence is CASIPGPLLRVEAFF.